One and the same sample provided the 15 T cell receptor beta chains below, sequenced in a study of beta chain features in type 1 diabetes. The authors reverse transcribed all of the isolated RNA, so sequencing captured expressed TCRB transcripts. Libraries were prepared by immunoSEQ multiplex PCR; TCRdb keeps only in-frame clonotypes and omits some of them. This sample has 300,000 or so clones, with roughly 8% found just once. Sequences were obtained from central memory CD4+ T cells from blood. The receptor source for this set is a woman under 30 in good health.

This clone showed up just a few times. The chain has TRBV7-2 and TRBJ1-2; 7 bases are shared with TRBD1. Germline loops: CDR1 SGHTA, CDR2 FQGNSA. Germline trimming cut 0 bases from V and 8 bases from J; bases unmatched to any gene: 15. This CDR3 is 17 amino acids long. The CDR3 protein is CASSLAAAQGFSYGYTF. CDR3 DNA sequence: TGTGCCAGCAGCTTAGCCGCGGCACAGGGGTTTTCATACGGCTACACCTTC.

The CDR3 sequence is CASSMSGTHYNEQFF. The CDR3 DNA is TGTGCCAGTAGTATGAGCGGGACACACTACAATGAGCAGTTCTTC. This sequence joins TRBV19 and TRBJ2-1, with D possibly being TRBD2 (7 bases). The CDR3 has 15 amino acids. The germline V and J ends were trimmed by 3 bases and 3 bases, with 12 bases remaining between them. Germline V CDR1 and CDR2: LNHDA, SQIVND (reference sequence).

The genes are TRBV15 and TRBJ2-3; 13 bases are a match to TRBD2. This CDR3 has 15 amino acids. J gave up 5 bases and V 3 bases, and 2 bases lay outside the gene matches. Germline V gene lookup returns CDR1 LNHNV and CDR2 YYDKDF (reference sequence). As DNA, the CDR3 is TGTGCCACCAGCAGGCGGACTAGCGGGAGAGATACGCAGTATTTT. Translating gives CATSRRTSGRDTQYF.

V gene TRBV7-2 combines with J gene TRBJ2-7; tentative D call: TRBD1 (6 bases). Deletions cut 4 bases from V and 6 bases from J, with 19 bases between. Per germline, CDR1 SGHTA and CDR2 FQGNSA. The CDR3 totals 15 residues. This chain's CDR3 is CASSSQTGLSSEQYF. CDR3 nucleotides: TGTGCCAGCAGCTCCCAAACAGGGCTGTCGAGCGAGCAGTACTTC.

V usage is TRBV10-3 and J usage is TRBJ2-1; a weak D match, TRBD2 (6 bases). V lost 0 bases to trimming and J lost 4 bases, with 13 bases between them. CDR1 is ENHRY, CDR2 SYGVKD, per germline. CDR3 length: 16 residues. For the CDR3, the DNA is TGTGCCATCAGTGAGTCCGCGACTAGGAATTACAATGAGCAGTTCTTC. Amino acids: CAISESATRNYNEQFF.

This chain joins TRBV5-4 and TRBJ2-3; the match to TRBD1 covers 7 bases. This CDR3 region has 16 residues. CDR1 is SGHNT, CDR2 YYREEE, per germline (reference sequence). With V trimmed by 4 bases and J by 6 bases, 14 bases remained unmatched. CDR3 coding DNA: TGTGCCAGCAGCCAAGATTACAGGGGCTTAAGGGATACGCAGTATTTT. It encodes CASSQDYRGLRDTQYF.

This clone was counted ten times or more. This chain connects TRBV7-2 to TRBJ2-1; no definite D call. This CDR3 is 13 amino acids long. The V gene's germline CDR1 is SGHTA and CDR2 FQGNSA. Trimming took 4 bases from V and 9 from J, leaving 13 bases between them. The CDR3 reads CASSSPSIGEQFF. In DNA, the CDR3 is TGTGCCAGCAGCTCACCATCGATCGGTGAGCAGTTCTTC.

This chain links TRBV6-1 with TRBJ2-6; unclear D gene. V was shortened by 4 bases and J by 0 bases, with 10 bases between the two germline ends. CDR1 and CDR2 from the germline V gene are MNHNS and SASEGT. The CDR3 is 16 amino acids. The CDR3 region has the DNA TGTGCCAGCAGTGCGCTTGGGGTCTCTGGGGCCAACGTCCTGACTTTC. It encodes CASSALGVSGANVLTF.

This clone was seen only a few times. The J gene is TRBJ2-5, the V gene TRBV11-2, with D possibly TRBD1 on 6 matching bases. The CDR3 loop spans 14 amino acids. Germline loops: CDR1 SGHAT, CDR2 FQNNGV. V lost 5 bases and J 7 bases, leaving 17 bases between the germline ends. The CDR3 loop reads CASSPVQGRGTQYF. The CDR3 bases are TGTGCCAGCAGCCCCGTCCAGGGGCGCGGGACCCAGTACTTC.

This clone was counted a few times. J is TRBJ1-1 and V is TRBV6-5; tentative D call: TRBD1 (5 bases). Trimming took off 5 bases at V and 8 bases at J, with 9 bases between the two ends. The CDR3 runs to 11 residues. Germline V gene sequence: CDR1 MNHEY, CDR2 SVGAGI. The CDR3 DNA follows: TGTGCCAGCAGTGAGCAGGGCGAAGCTTTCTTT. It encodes CASSEQGEAFF.

The CDR3 here is CASSLYRSGGNEQFF. DNA for the CDR3: TGCGCCAGCAGTCTATATCGTAGCGGGGGCAATGAGCAGTTCTTC. V and J are TRBV5-1 and TRBJ2-1; 9 bases agree with TRBD2. CDR1 and CDR2 from the germline V gene are SGHRS and YFSETQ. The CDR3 is made up of 15 amino acids. J gave up 6 bases and V 5 bases, and 9 bases lay outside the gene matches.

The V gene is TRBV4-2, the J gene TRBJ2-1; 8 nucleotides line up with TRBD1. The CDR3 length is 14 residues. V trimming: 8 bases; J trimming: 2 bases; junction bases outside the gene matches: 5. The germline CDR1 and CDR2 sequences are LGHNA and YNFKEQ. The CDR3 region is CASSRTGTYNEQFF. The CDR3 nucleotides are TGTGCCAGCTCTAGGACAGGGACCTACAATGAGCAGTTCTTC.

This clone turned up a few times. The V gene is TRBV10-3, the J gene TRBJ2-7; 9 positions match TRBD2. The CDR3 is 13 residues long. J gave up 2 bases and V 7 bases, and 3 bases lay outside the gene matches. Germline CDR1 reads ENHRY; CDR2 reads SYGVKD. CDR3 region: CAINPSGTYEQYF. The CDR3, as DNA: TGTGCCATCAATCCTAGCGGGACCTACGAGCAGTACTTC.

The chain joins TRBV5-1 to TRBJ2-6; perhaps TRBD2 as D (5 bases). From germline, CDR1 is SGHRS and CDR2 YFSETQ. Trimming shortened V by 4 bases and J by 2 bases, and 10 bases separated the two germline ends. The CDR3 loop spans 15 amino acids. This chain's CDR3 is CASSSDGAGANVLTF. CDR3 DNA: TGCGCCAGCAGCAGCGACGGGGCTGGGGCCAACGTCCTGACTTTC.

This clone was found a few times. The chain uses TRBV5-4 and TRBJ2-2, with D maybe TRBD1 (5 bases). V was cut by 4 bases and J by 2 bases, with 12 bases left in between. Germline CDR1 is SGHNT and CDR2 is YYREEE (reference sequence). The CDR3 is made up of 15 amino acids. CDR3 sequence reads: CASSPQVQNTGELFF. CDR3 in DNA: TGTGCCAGCAGCCCACAGGTCCAAAACACCGGGGAGCTGTTTTTT.